The 3 T cell receptor beta chains listed next were all sequenced from one sample in a study of STAT3 mutations in large granular lymphocyte leukemia. Overall study findings and caveats: Every T-cell large granular lymphocyte leukemia patient had at least one immunodominant TCR beta clonotype.

Antigen specificity for these receptors is unknown. TCRdb keeps only in-frame clones here, not all; method: immunoSEQ multiplex PCR. The sample records under 35,000 clones, 60% to 85% being singletons. Sequencing was performed on peripheral blood mononuclear cells. The receptor set was obtained from a woman between 45 and 65 years old with T-cell large granular lymphocyte leukemia. Some clones in this sample may be carry-over from other donors' samples.

The chain combines TRBV2 with TRBJ1-5, with 7 bases that match TRBD1. CDR3 size: 14 residues. Germline-derived CDR1 and CDR2 are SNHLY and FYNNEI. With 6 bases clipped from V and 3 bases from J, the junction kept 5 bases outside the gene matches. The CDR3: CASRRQGINQPQHF. The CDR3 nucleotides are TGTGCCAGCAGGCGACAGGGTATCAATCAGCCCCAGCATTTT.

The V gene is TRBV19, the J gene TRBJ2-3, with D possibly being TRBD2 (5 bases). The CDR3 extends over 14 amino acids. CDR1 is LNHDA and CDR2 is SQIVND in the germline V gene (reference sequence). Trimming pared 5 bases from V and 5 bases from J, leaving 14 bases between. DNA of the CDR3: TGTGCCAGTAGTCCTGCTGCGGGTGGAGATACGCAGTATTTT. It translates to CASSPAAGGDTQYF.

This chain uses TRBV20-1 with TRBJ2-3, with 7 bases lining up with TRBD1. V was clipped by 5 bases and J by 7 bases; unmatched bases: 3. This CDR3 comprises 11 residues. The germline gives CDR1 DFQATT, CDR2 SNEGSKA (reference sequence). The CDR3 sequence: CSAGDRNTQYF. The CDR3 DNA sequence: TGCAGTGCTGGGGACAGAAATACGCAGTATTTT.